Below, 3 T cell receptor beta chains from the same sample are listed, as sequenced in a study of cytotoxic CD8 clonotypes in ibrutinib-treated CLL. Using immunoSEQ multiplex PCR, the repertoire was profiled, and TCRdb retains in-frame clones only, with some absent. Seen here are some 310,000 clones, 70% to 80% observed once, and the top ten hold 6.5% to 8.5%. The sequencing used PBMCs, collected before ibrutinib treatment. These TCRs come from a human donor with chronic lymphocytic leukemia.

The chain carries TRBV5-1 and TRBJ1-1; D is perhaps TRBD1 (6 bases). Deletions cut 2 bases from V and 0 bases from J, with 11 bases between. From germline, CDR1 is SGHRS and CDR2 YFSETQ. CDR3 length equals 15 residues. The CDR3 protein is CASSLTGIMNTEAFF. The CDR3 DNA sequence: TGCGCCAGCAGCTTAACAGGGATCATGAACACTGAAGCTTTCTTT.

This clone has a single count. V usage is TRBV4-3 and J usage is TRBJ2-3, with 12 bases aligning to TRBD1. The CDR3 covers 18 residues. Germline trimming cut 1 base from V and 4 bases from J; bases unmatched to any gene: 9. CDR1 and CDR2 from the germline V gene are LGHNA and YSLEER. CDR3 loop: CASSQGTGTGGWADTQYF. CDR3 nucleotide sequence: TGCGCCAGCAGCCAAGGGACCGGGACAGGGGGCTGGGCAGATACGCAGTATTTT.

The chain employs TRBV7-3 and TRBJ2-1; possibly TRBD1 or TRBD2 for D (6 bases each). Trimming removed 5 bases at V and 10 bases at J, with 12 bases between. Germline V CDR1 and CDR2: SGHTA, FQGTGA. The CDR3 sequence is 12 residues long. CDR3 in DNA: TGTGCCAGCAGCGAACAGGGAGGCGAGCAGTTCTTC. Protein product: CASSEQGGEQFF. The variable domain in full, with the rest retrieved from reference TRBV7-3 and TRBJ2-1, is GAGVSQTPSNKVTEKGKYVELRCDPISGHTALYWYRQSLGQGPEFLIYFQGTGAADDSGLPNDRFFAVRPEGSVSTLKIQRTERGDSAVYLCASSEQGGEQFFGPGTRLTVL.